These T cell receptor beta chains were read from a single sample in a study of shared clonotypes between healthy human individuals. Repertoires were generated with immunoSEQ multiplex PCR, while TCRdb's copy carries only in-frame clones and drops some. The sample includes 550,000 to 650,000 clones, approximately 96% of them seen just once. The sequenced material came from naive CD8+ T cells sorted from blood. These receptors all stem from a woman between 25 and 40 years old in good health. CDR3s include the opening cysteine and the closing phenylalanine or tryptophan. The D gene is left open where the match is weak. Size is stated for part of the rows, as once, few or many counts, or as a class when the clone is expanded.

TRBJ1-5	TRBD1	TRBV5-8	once	TGTGCCAGCAGCAACACAGGGGTAGGCAATCAGCCCCAGCATTTT	CASSNTGVGNQPQHF
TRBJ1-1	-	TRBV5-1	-	TGCGCCAGCAGCTCCCGGAGGCAGACCGACACTGAAGCTTTCTTT	CASSSRRQTDTEAFF
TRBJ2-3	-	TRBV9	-	TGTGCCAGCAGCGTAGGAGAGACAGCTAGCACAGATACGCAGTATTTT	CASSVGETASTDTQYF
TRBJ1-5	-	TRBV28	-	TGTGCCAGCAGTTTACCGGTTAGCAATCAGCCCCAGCATTTT	CASSLPVSNQPQHF
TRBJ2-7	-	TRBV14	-	TGTGCCAGCAGCCAAGGGGGTGGTGCCTCCTACGAGCAGTACTTC	CASSQGGGASYEQYF
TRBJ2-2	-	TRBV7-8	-	TGTGCCAGCAGCTTATTGTTGGCGGATCACACCGGGGAGCTGTTTTTT	CASSLLLADHTGELFF
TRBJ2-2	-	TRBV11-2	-	TGTGCCAGCAGCTTAGAGGTGCTAGCAAAGGTTCCCGGGGAGCTGTTTTTT	CASSLEVLAKVPGELFF
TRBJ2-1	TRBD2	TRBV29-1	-	TGCAGCGTTGAAGACTTTCCAGGCTCTAGCGGGAGTACCCATGAGCAGTTCTTC	CSVEDFPGSSGSTHEQFF
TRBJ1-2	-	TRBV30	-	TGTGCCTGGAGTGGGGTTTACTATGGCTACACCTTC	CAWSGVYYGYTF
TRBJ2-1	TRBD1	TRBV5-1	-	TGCGCCAGCAGCCCCGACAGGGTTTCAGTCTACAATGAGCAGTTCTTC	CASSPDRVSVYNEQFF
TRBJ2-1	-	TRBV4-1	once	TGCGCCAGCAGCCAAGGGGGGAGTTTCTACAATGAGCAGTTCTTC	CASSQGGSFYNEQFF
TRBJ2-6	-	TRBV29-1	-	TGCAGCGTTGAAGGCGACATGAGCTCTGGGGCCAACGTCCTGACTTTC	CSVEGDMSSGANVLTF
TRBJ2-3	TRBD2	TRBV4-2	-	TGTGCCAGCAGCCAAGATGTCGGGAGGGCGGGAGATACGCAGTATTTT	CASSQDVGRAGDTQYF
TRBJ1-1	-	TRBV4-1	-	TGCGCCAGCAGCTATCAACACGGGGGGGGCCTATACACTGAAGCTTTCTTT	CASSYQHGGGLYTEAFF
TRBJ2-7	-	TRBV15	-	TGTGCCACCAGCGGAGGGGGTGTCTCCTACGAGCAGTACTTC	CATSGGGVSYEQYF
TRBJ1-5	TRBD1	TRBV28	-	TGTGCCAGCAGTTTTGGACAGGGAATCCAGCCCCAGCATTTT	CASSFGQGIQPQHF
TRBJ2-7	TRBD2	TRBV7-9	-	TGTGCCAGCAGCTTAGCGGGTAGCGGGAAGGCCTACGAGCAGTACTTC	CASSLAGSGKAYEQYF
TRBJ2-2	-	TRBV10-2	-	TGCGCCAGCAGTGAGCGGAGTAGGACCGGGGAGCTGTTTTTT	CASSERSRTGELFF
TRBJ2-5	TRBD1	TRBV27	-	TGTGCCAGCAGGACAGGGGGCGAGTGGGAGACCCAGTACTTC	CASRTGGEWETQYF
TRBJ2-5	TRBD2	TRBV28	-	TGTGCCAGCAGCCTACTAGCGGGAGGAGGCACAGAGACCCAGTACTTC	CASSLLAGGGTETQYF
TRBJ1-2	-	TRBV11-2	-	TGTGCCAGCAGCTCGCAGCGGGGGGAACGTAACTATGGCTACACCTTC	CASSSQRGERNYGYTF
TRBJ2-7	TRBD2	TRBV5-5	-	TGTGCCAGCAGCTTCTTTAGGGGAGGGGTCTACGAGCAGTACTTC	CASSFFRGGVYEQYF